A selection of T cell receptor beta chains follows, all from one sample in a study of T cell changes during pregnancy in multiple sclerosis. Clones were read by immunoSEQ multiplex PCR, and TCRdb kept only the in-frame ones, dropping some. The table lists roughly 80,000 clones, about 89% of them singletons. Sequenced material: peripheral blood, taken before pregnancy. The receptors shown here come from a female donor with multiple sclerosis, enrolled in a pregnancy study. The CDR3 runs from the conserved cysteine through the conserved F or W. D genes are given only for firm matches.

TRBD2	TRBV9	TRBJ2-1	CASSRGTSGGTYNEQFF
.	TRBV5-1	TRBJ2-5	CASSTYYQETQYF
.	TRBV5-6	TRBJ1-2	CASSLYGGQSYTF
.	TRBV28	TRBJ1-4	CASSFRLGAAVGEKLFF
.	TRBV19	TRBJ1-5	CASQGVAGHQPQHF
.	TRBV2	TRBJ1-5	CASEAGGQPQHF
.	TRBV6-5	TRBJ1-2	CASSYVTGILNYGYTF
.	TRBV5-1	TRBJ2-5	CASSLGDTYQETQYF
TRBD2	TRBV5-1	TRBJ2-6	CASSAAGGSGANVLTF
.	TRBV15	TRBJ2-7	CATSSRLRNEQYF
.	TRBV29-1	TRBJ1-2	CSVLRDWGGYTF
.	TRBV27	TRBJ2-7	CASRLNGQYEQYF
TRBD2	TRBV6-6	TRBJ2-7	CASSAVGGTYEQYF
.	TRBV7-9	TRBJ2-7	CAIGTDRAYEQYF
TRBD1	TRBV30	TRBJ1-3	CAHSPGQGGNTIYF
TRBD1	TRBV4-1	TRBJ1-2	CASSRGQGPGGYTF
TRBD2	TRBV4-2	TRBJ2-3	CASSQVAGGLTDTQYF
TRBD2	TRBV18	TRBJ2-7	CASSPGLARSYEQYF
.	TRBV10-1	TRBJ2-5	CASSMTVQETQYF
.	TRBV19	TRBJ1-1	CASSIHTVSDEAFF
TRBD1	TRBV19	TRBJ1-2	CASSVRGQLYGYTF
.	TRBV2	TRBJ1-5	CASASVDKGFNQPQHF
TRBD1	TRBV30	TRBJ1-2	CAWSRGQGYGYTF
.	TRBV29-1	TRBJ1-5	CSVEVGGNQPQHF
.	TRBV5-5	TRBJ1-6	CASSLQGDNSPLHF
TRBD1	TRBV19	TRBJ1-2	CASSPRDRGPGYTF
.	TRBV9	TRBJ2-1	CASSAAGSPYNEQFF
.	TRBV19	TRBJ1-2	CASSIGAVYGYTF
.	TRBV28	TRBJ2-7	CASSFPRVADEQYF
.	TRBV6-5	TRBJ1-1	CASSYHRNTEAFF
TRBD2	TRBV7-9	TRBJ2-2	CASSSTGTINTGELFF
.	TRBV11-3	TRBJ2-3	CASSLGNGGTDTQYF
TRBD1	TRBV7-9	TRBJ1-1	CASSSSGTESEAFF
.	TRBV7-9	TRBJ1-6	CASSVSGPPLHF
TRBD1	TRBV5-1	TRBJ1-1	CASKGQPNTEAFF
.	TRBV27	TRBJ1-2	CASSLNRESGNYGYTF
.	TRBV5-1	TRBJ2-6	CASSLAIYTGNSGANVLTF
TRBD2	TRBV7-2	TRBJ2-1	CASSAAGASYNEQFF
.	TRBV11-2	TRBJ1-2	CASSLVGGNYGYTF
.	TRBV6-1	TRBJ1-5	CASSGLTGSNQPQHF
.	TRBV18	TRBJ2-1	CASSPLPGQTEQFF
.	TRBV6-1	TRBJ2-5	CASIPGIQETQYF
TRBD1	TRBV6-1	TRBJ1-2	CASSEGQGADGYTF
.	TRBV7-9	TRBJ2-1	CASSPKSPPPEQFF
TRBD2	TRBV6-6	TRBJ2-7	CASSYPGGRYEQYF
.	TRBV5-1	TRBJ2-7	CASSQPPGYEQYF
.	TRBV7-3	TRBJ1-1	CASSLRSDSEAFF
.	TRBV10-3	TRBJ1-4	CAISDGGATNEKLFF
.	TRBV5-1	TRBJ2-5	CASQRDIQETQYF
.	TRBV18	TRBJ2-7	CASSRDRQATYEQYF